This TCR beta chain was observed in a study of blood T cells in healthy people across ages. Study-level results: Roughly linear declines in TCR beta diversity per million T cells occurred with age.

V shed 5 bases and J shed 2 bases, with 13 bases lying between them. Per germline, CDR1 MDHEN and CDR2 SYDVKM. CDR3 size: 16 residues. Through a sample-barcoded 5' primer and a J-beta primer mix, a second PCR was run for about 6 to 12 cycles. Using its own MiXCR run on the 5' RACE reads, TCRdb lists one record per CDR3 protein. In the table there are over a million distinct CDR3 sequences, less than 50% of which are singletons. In this sample, this clonotype turned up a few times. Its specificity is unknown. The sample taken for sequencing was blood. This receptor was obtained from a woman aged 60 to 75 in good health. The chain joins TRBV28 to TRBJ2-6; the D call may be TRBD1 or TRBD2 (7 bases each). The CDR3 loop reads CASSLQGTTGANVLTF. CDR3 nucleotides: TGTGCCAGCAGTCTACAGGGGACTACTGGGGCCAACGTCCTGACTTTC.